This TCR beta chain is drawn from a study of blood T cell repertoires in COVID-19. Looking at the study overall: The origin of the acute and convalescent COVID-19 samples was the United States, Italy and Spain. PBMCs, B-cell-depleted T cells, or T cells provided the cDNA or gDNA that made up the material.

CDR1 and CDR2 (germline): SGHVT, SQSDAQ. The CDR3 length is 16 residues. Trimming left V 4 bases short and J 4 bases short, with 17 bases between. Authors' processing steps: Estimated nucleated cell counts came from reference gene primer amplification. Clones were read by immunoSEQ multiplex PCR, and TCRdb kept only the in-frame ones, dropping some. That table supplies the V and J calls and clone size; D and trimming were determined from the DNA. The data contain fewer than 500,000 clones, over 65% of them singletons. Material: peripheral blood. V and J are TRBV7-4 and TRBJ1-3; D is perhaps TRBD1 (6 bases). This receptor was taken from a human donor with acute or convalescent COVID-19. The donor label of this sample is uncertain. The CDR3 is CASSSAQGTVGNTIYF. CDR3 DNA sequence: TGTGCCAGCAGCTCCGCCCAGGGGACGGTGGGAAACACCATATATTTT.